These T cell receptor beta chains were read from a single sample in a study of Ad26.COV2.S vaccination and SARS-CoV-2 variants. Clones were read by immunoSEQ multiplex PCR, and TCRdb kept only the in-frame ones, dropping some. The table lists 350,000 to 500,000 clones, 90% of them singletons. The sequenced sample was peripheral blood, obtained in a trial of Ad26.COV2.S vaccine versus placebo. The receptor source for this set is a person between 18 and 59 years old who received the Ad26.COV2.S COVID-19 vaccine or a placebo. Both conserved end residues are part of each CDR3. Each record gives: V gene, D gene, J gene, clone size, CDR3 protein, CDR3 DNA. The D gene is left open where the match is weak. Clone size is given for some rows only: seen once, a few or many times, or a class if the clone is expanded.

TRBV7-2	.	TRBJ1-3	.	CASSLANLGHSGNTIYF	TGTGCCAGCAGCTTGGCGAACCTCGGACATTCTGGAAACACCATATATTTT
TRBV3-1/TRBV3-2	.	TRBJ2-6	.	CASSPPTTGLGANVLTF	TGTGCCAGCAGCCCGCCCACCACAGGGCTGGGGGCCAACGTCCTGACTTTC
TRBV15	.	TRBJ2-7	once	CATSRSRPEEQYF	TGTGCCACCAGCAGAAGCCGGCCAGAGGAGCAGTACTTC
TRBV23-1	.	TRBJ1-5	once	CASSHQKTNQPQHF	TGCGCCAGCAGTCATCAGAAGACGAATCAGCCCCAGCATTTT
TRBV3-1/TRBV3-2	.	TRBJ2-7	.	CASSQDTRGTREQYF	TGTGCCAGCAGCCAAGATACTCGCGGGACTCGGGAGCAGTACTTC
TRBV7-8	TRBD2	TRBJ2-1	.	CASSLAYSGRNNEQFF	TGTGCCAGCAGCTTAGCGTACAGCGGGAGGAATAATGAGCAGTTCTTC
TRBV7-9	TRBD2	TRBJ2-1	.	CASRRGTSDRSYNEQFF	TGTGCCAGCAGACGGGGGACTAGCGACCGCTCCTACAATGAGCAGTTCTTC
TRBV12-3/TRBV12-4	.	TRBJ2-5	.	CASSLRQQETQYF	TGTGCCAGCAGTTTGCGGCAGCAAGAGACCCAGTACTTC
TRBV29-1	.	TRBJ1-1	.	CSVRSTFVNTEAFF	TGCAGCGTTCGGTCCACATTCGTGAACACTGAAGCTTTCTTT
TRBV18	.	TRBJ1-3	.	CASSPGTNSGNTIYF	TGTGCCAGCTCACCTGGGACTAACTCTGGAAACACCATATATTTT
TRBV3-1/TRBV3-2	.	TRBJ2-6	once	CASSQAHSGANVLTF	TGTGCCAGCAGCCAAGCCCACTCTGGGGCCAACGTCCTGACTTTC
TRBV9	.	TRBJ1-2	.	CASSGHSNYGYTF	TGTGCCAGCAGCGGACATTCTAACTATGGCTACACCTTC
TRBV6-2/TRBV6-3	.	TRBJ1-6	.	CASSEDPGGHSPLHF	TGTGCCAGCAGCGAGGACCCTGGGGGCCATTCACCCCTCCACTTT
TRBV6-2/TRBV6-3	TRBD1	TRBJ2-5	.	CASSYSERDRADWEETQYF	TGTGCCAGCAGTTACTCGGAGCGAGACAGGGCGGATTGGGAAGAGACCCAGTACTTC
TRBV2	.	TRBJ2-7	.	CASSEPGVGEQYF	TGTGCCAGCAGTGAACCGGGGGTAGGGGAGCAGTACTTC
TRBV3-1/TRBV3-2	.	TRBJ2-3	.	CASSQADPPGTDTQYF	TGTGCCAGCAGCCAAGCGGACCCACCGGGCACAGATACGCAGTATTTT
TRBV10-3	.	TRBJ2-5	.	CAIAEPGQGTRTQYF	TGTGCCATCGCAGAACCGGGACAAGGGACTCGGACCCAGTACTTC
TRBV27	.	TRBJ2-7	.	CASSLSNPGIYEQYF	TGTGCCAGCAGTTTATCGAATCCAGGAATCTACGAGCAGTACTTC
TRBV30	.	TRBJ1-1	.	CAWFLGPVTFF	TGTGCCTGGTTCCTAGGGCCAGTAACTTTCTTT
TRBV21-1	.	TRBJ1-3	.	CASSKVTNSGNTIYF	TGTGCCAGCAGCAAAGTTACTAACTCTGGAAACACCATATATTTT
TRBV18	.	TRBJ2-7	.	CASSIQGYEQYF	TGTGCCAGCTCAATTCAGGGATACGAGCAGTACTTC
TRBV27	TRBD2	TRBJ2-1	.	CASSLEGTSLYNEQFF	TGTGCCAGCAGTTTAGAGGGGACTAGCCTTTACAATGAGCAGTTCTTC
TRBV16	.	TRBJ1-1	.	CASSQSLLSGKNTEAFF	TGTGCCAGCAGCCAATCTCTTTTATCAGGGAAGAACACTGAAGCTTTCTTT
TRBV7-9	.	TRBJ2-5	.	CASSFRQETQYF	TGTGCCAGCAGCTTCCGTCAAGAGACCCAGTACTTC
TRBV5-4	TRBD1	TRBJ2-6	.	CASSKGQGGANVLTF	TGTGCCAGCAGCAAGGGACAGGGGGGGGCCAACGTCCTGACTTTC
TRBV29-1	.	TRBJ1-1	.	CSVDSGSNTEAFF	TGCAGCGTTGACAGTGGCTCGAACACTGAAGCTTTCTTT
TRBV3-1/TRBV3-2	TRBD1	TRBJ2-3	.	CASSHEGQPRSTDTQYF	TGTGCCAGCAGCCATGAGGGACAGCCACGTTCCACAGATACGCAGTATTTT
TRBV6-5	TRBD1	TRBJ2-2	.	CASSDQGAPGELFF	TGTGCCAGCAGCGACCAGGGGGCCCCCGGGGAGCTGTTTTTT
TRBV6-2/TRBV6-3	.	TRBJ1-1	.	CASSLGGTNTEAFF	TGTGCCAGCAGTTTAGGGGGGACGAACACTGAAGCTTTCTTT
TRBV6-5	.	TRBJ2-1	.	CASSYRQSSYNEQFF	TGTGCCAGCAGTTACCGCCAGAGCTCCTACAATGAGCAGTTCTTC
TRBV27	TRBD1	TRBJ2-3	.	CASRGTVVSTDTQYF	TGTGCCAGCAGGGGGACAGTTGTTAGCACAGATACGCAGTATTTT
TRBV6-5	.	TRBJ2-2	.	CASSFNTGELFF	TGTGCCAGCAGTTTTAACACCGGGGAGCTGTTTTTT
TRBV29-1	.	TRBJ2-3	.	CSVKGPGADTQYF	TGCAGCGTAAAAGGTCCAGGGGCCGATACGCAGTATTTT
TRBV19	.	TRBJ1-3	.	CASSRGRISGNTIYF	TGTGCCAGTAGTAGGGGACGGATCTCTGGAAACACCATATATTTT
TRBV6-2/TRBV6-3	.	TRBJ1-5	.	CASSQRNQPQHF	TGTGCCAGCAGTCAGCGGAATCAGCCCCAGCATTTT
TRBV3-1/TRBV3-2	.	TRBJ1-5	.	CASSQDKRSNQPQHF	TGTGCCAGCAGCCAAGATAAAAGAAGCAATCAGCCCCAGCATTTT
TRBV7-6	.	TRBJ2-1	.	CASSLVGGGAAYNEQFF	TGTGCCAGCAGCTTGGTGGGGGGCGGCGCAGCCTACAATGAGCAGTTCTTC
TRBV19	TRBD2	TRBJ2-7	.	CASSPAGGGRYEQYF	TGTGCCAGTAGCCCGGCGGGAGGGGGAAGATACGAGCAGTACTTC
TRBV7-2	.	TRBJ2-7	.	CASSSQGGGRTTYEQYF	TGTGCCAGCAGCTCACAAGGGGGCGGGAGAACCACCTACGAGCAGTACTTC
TRBV7-9	TRBD2	TRBJ2-3	.	CASSFSGGSTDTQYF	TGTGCCAGCAGCTTTAGCGGGGGAAGCACAGATACGCAGTATTTT